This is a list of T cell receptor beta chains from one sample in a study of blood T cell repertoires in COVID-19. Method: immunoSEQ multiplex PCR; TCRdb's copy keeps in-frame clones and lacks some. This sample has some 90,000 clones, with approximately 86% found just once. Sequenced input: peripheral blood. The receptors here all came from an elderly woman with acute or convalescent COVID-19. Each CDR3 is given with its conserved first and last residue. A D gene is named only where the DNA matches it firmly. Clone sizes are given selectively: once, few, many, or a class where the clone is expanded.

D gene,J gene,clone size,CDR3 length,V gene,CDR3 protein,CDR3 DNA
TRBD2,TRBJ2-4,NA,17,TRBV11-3,CASSLVSSGGGKNIQYF,TGTGCCAGCAGCTTAGTCTCTAGCGGGGGGGGCAAAAACATTCAGTACTTT
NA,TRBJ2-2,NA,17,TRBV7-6,CASLTGTGPLNTGELFF,TGTGCCAGCCTAACTGGTACAGGGCCGTTGAACACCGGGGAGCTGTTTTTT
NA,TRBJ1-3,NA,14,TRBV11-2,CASSSRQERNTIYF,TGTGCCAGCAGCTCCCGACAGGAAAGAAACACCATATATTTT
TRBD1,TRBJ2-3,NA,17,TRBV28,CASSLLRTGIRTDTQYF,TGTGCCAGCAGTTTATTAAGGACAGGGATCCGCACAGATACGCAGTATTTT
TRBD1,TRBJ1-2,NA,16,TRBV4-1,CASSQGYGTVGYGYTF,TGCGCCAGCAGCCAAGGGTACGGGACAGTCGGCTATGGCTACACCTTC
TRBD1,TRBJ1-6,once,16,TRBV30,CAWSRGTGVYNSPLHF,TGTGCCTGGAGCAGAGGGACAGGGGTCTATAATTCACCCCTCCACTTT
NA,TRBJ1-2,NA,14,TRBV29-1,CSVTRGGLNYGYTF,TGCAGCGTTACGCGGGGGGGGCTTAACTATGGCTACACCTTC
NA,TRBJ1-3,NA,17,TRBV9,CASSATGNALSGNTIYF,TGTGCCAGCAGCGCGACGGGGAATGCTCTCTCTGGAAACACCATATATTTT
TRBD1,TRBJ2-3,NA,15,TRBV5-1,CASSPTGGRTDTQYF,TGCGCCAGCAGCCCGACAGGGGGCCGCACAGATACGCAGTATTTT
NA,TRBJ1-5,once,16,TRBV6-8,CASSCPIGASNQPQHF,TGTGCCAGCAGTTGCCCAATAGGGGCGAGCAATCAGCCCCAGCATTTT
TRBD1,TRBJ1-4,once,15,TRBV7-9,CASSAGTGVREKLFF,TGTGCCAGCAGCGCCGGGACAGGGGTGAGGGAAAAACTGTTTTTT
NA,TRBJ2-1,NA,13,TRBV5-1,CASSNRAMNEQFF,TGCGCCAGCTCGAACAGGGCCATGAATGAGCAGTTCTTC
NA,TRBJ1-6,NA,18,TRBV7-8,CASSPIWGGSSYNSPLHF,TGTGCCAGCAGCCCGATATGGGGGGGGAGCTCCTATAATTCACCCCTCCACTTT
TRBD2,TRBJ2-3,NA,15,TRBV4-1,CASRDSGGAGDTQYF,TGCGCCAGCAGAGATAGCGGGGGGGCGGGAGATACGCAGTATTTT